Presented here are 8 T cell receptor beta chains from one specimen sequenced in a study of ipilimumab plus nivolumab after autologous stem cell transplantation. Data came from immunoSEQ multiplex PCR; TCRdb stores just in-frame clones and leaves some out. The sample includes some 44,000 clones, about 88% of them seen just once. The material sequenced was PBMCs, taken in a trial of ipilimumab plus nivolumab as post-transplant consolidation. The receptors stem from a male donor with multiple myeloma.

The CDR3 protein is CASSFRGRNTEAFF. CDR3 sequence (DNA): TGTGCCAGCAGTTTTCGGGGGAGAAACACTGAAGCTTTCTTT. The chain is built from TRBV28 and TRBJ1-1, with D tentatively TRBD1 (5 bases). Between the trimmed V and J ends, which lost 3 bases and 2 bases, there was a span of 10 bases. CDR1 is MDHEN, CDR2 SYDVKM, per germline. This CDR3 has 14 residues. The full variable domain, in which reference TRBV28 and TRBJ1-1 provide the parts outside the CDR3, is DVKVTQSSRYLVKRTGEKVFLECVQDMDHENMFWYRQDPGLGLRLIYFSYDVKMKEKGDIPEGYSVSREKKERFSLILESASTNQTSMYLCASSFRGRNTEAFFGQGTRLTVV.

This clone was seen only a few times. The chain couples TRBV25-1 to TRBJ2-5; the match to TRBD1 covers 10 bases. The germline CDR1 and CDR2 sequences are MGHDK and SYGVNS. The V gene end was trimmed by 1 base and the J gene end by 4 bases; junction bases not matched to a gene: 6. The CDR3 extends over 16 amino acids. The DNA of the CDR3 is TGTGCCAGCAGTGAATCGAGCGGGACAGGGGCAGAGACCCAGTACTTC. This codes for CASSESSGTGAETQYF.

Only a few counts were recorded for this clone. The V and J genes are TRBV6-5 and TRBJ1-6, with D hard to call. V was cut by 2 bases and J by 7 bases, with 3 bases left in between. Germline loops: CDR1 MNHEY, CDR2 SVGAGI. The CDR3 runs to 12 residues. The CDR3 nucleotides read TGTGCCAGCAGTTACCAGAATTCACCCCTCCACTTT. It specifies CASSYQNSPLHF.

This chain links TRBV2 with TRBJ2-3, with TRBD1 as a possible D gene (5 bases). The germline CDR1 and CDR2 sequences are SNHLY and FYNNEI. CDR3 length: 14 residues. V was clipped by 7 bases and J by 5 bases, with 16 bases between them. The CDR3: CASNQGQGRDTQYF. CDR3 nucleotides: TGTGCCAGCAACCAGGGCCAAGGACGAGATACGCAGTATTTT.

This rearrangement joins TRBV19 to TRBJ1-1, with a weak D call TRBD1 (5 bases). The CDR3 runs 13 residues. The germline CDR1 and CDR2 sequences are LNHDA and SQIVND (reference sequence). The V gene lost 3 bases and the J gene lost 9 bases, with 14 bases spanning the gap. The CDR3 loop reads CASSIGQGTKAFF. CDR3 bases: TGTGCCAGTAGTATCGGGCAAGGGACGAAAGCTTTCTTT. The variable domain in full, completed from reference TRBV19 and TRBJ1-1, reads DGGITQSPKYLFRKEGQNVTLSCEQNLNHDAMYWYRQDPGQGLRLIYYSQIVNDFQKGDIAEGYSVSREKKESFPLTVTSAQKNPTAFYLCASSIGQGTKAFFGQGTRLTVV.

CDR3 DNA sequence: TGTGCCAGCAGTCGGAAAAATACAGGGGTCTTTAATGAAAAACTGTTTTTT. This gives the protein CASSRKNTGVFNEKLFF. The rearrangement links TRBV25-1 to TRBJ1-4, with 7 bases identical to TRBD1. V shed 5 bases, J shed 4 bases, and the junction held 13 bases outside the gene matches. CDR1 and CDR2 from the germline V gene are MGHDK and SYGVNS. This CDR3 has 17 residues.

The chain uses TRBV19 and TRBJ2-7, with 9 positions matching TRBD1. J gave up 4 bases and V 10 bases, and 11 bases lay outside the gene matches. CDR1 LNHDA and CDR2 SQIVND come from the germline V gene (reference sequence). The CDR3 length is 14 residues. The CDR3 bases are TGTGCCACCGCTCCGGGACAGGGTGGTTACGAGCAGTACTTC. It specifies CATAPGQGGYEQYF. Full variable domain (rest looked up from reference TRBV19 and TRBJ2-7): DGGITQSPKYLFRKEGQNVTLSCEQNLNHDAMYWYRQDPGQGLRLIYYSQIVNDFQKGDIAEGYSVSREKKESFPLTVTSAQKNPTAFYLCATAPGQGGYEQYFGPGTRLTVT.

This rearrangement joins TRBV4-1 to TRBJ1-1; D ambiguous. The CDR3 contains 14 residues. The V end lost 0 bases, the J end lost 3 bases, and 8 bases lay between the germline ends. Per the germline V gene, CDR1 is MGHRA and CDR2 is YSYEKL. The CDR3 spells CASSQDRRDTEAFF. Written as DNA, the CDR3 is TGCGCCAGCAGCCAAGATCGCCGGGACACTGAAGCTTTCTTT.